A single sample gave rise to the 28 T cell receptor beta chains below, sequenced in a study of blood T cell repertoires in COVID-19. Only in-frame clones appear in the TCRdb table, and some are missing; sequencing was by immunoSEQ multiplex PCR. The data hold 130,000 or so clones, with about 82% observed a single time. Sequences were obtained from peripheral blood. The receptors derive from a man in his sixties with active or convalescent COVID-19.

The chain uses TRBV7-3 and TRBJ1-1; D remains ambiguous. V was shortened by 4 bases and J by 1 base, with 10 bases between the two germline ends. Germline assignment: CDR1 SGHTA and CDR2 FQGTGA. CDR3 length: 14 residues. CDR3 DNA: TGTGCCAGCAGCTCCCTGAGAGGGAACACTGAAGCTTTCTTT. It encodes CASSSLRGNTEAFF.

V is TRBV27 and J is TRBJ2-1, with 7 bases fitting TRBD2. Germline CDR1 reads MNHEY; CDR2 reads SMNVEV (reference sequence). This CDR3 spans 15 amino acids. V was pared by 2 bases and J by 1 base, with 2 bases of the junction left unmatched. The CDR3 is CASSLPGGSYNEQFF. CDR3 nucleotide sequence: TGTGCCAGCAGTTTACCGGGAGGATCCTACAATGAGCAGTTCTTC.

The chain recombines TRBV2 with TRBJ2-5, with D possibly matching TRBD2 (6 bases). Germline CDR1 is SNHLY and CDR2 is FYNNEI. V was clipped by 4 bases and J by 6 bases, with 12 bases between them. The CDR3 length is 13 residues. In DNA form, the CDR3 reads TGTGCCAGCAGTGGGGCTAGCGAGAAGACCCAGTACTTC. Amino acids: CASSGASEKTQYF.

This chain uses TRBV30 with TRBJ2-3; TRBD1 aligns across 9 bases. This CDR3 is 14 amino acids long. Germline V lookup: CDR1 GTSNPN, CDR2 SVGIG (reference sequence). V was pared by 0 bases and J by 7 bases, with 5 bases of the junction left unmatched. The CDR3: CAWSVRDRANTQYF. The CDR3 DNA sequence: TGTGCCTGGAGTGTACGGGACAGGGCAAATACGCAGTATTTT. The full variable domain, its missing parts supplied by reference TRBV30 and TRBJ2-3, is SQTIHQWPATLVQPVGSPLSLECTVEGTSNPNLYWYRQAAGRGLQLLFYSVGIGQISSEVPQNLSASRPQDRQFILSSKKLLLSDSGFYLCAWSVRDRANTQYFGPGTRLTVL.

This chain links TRBV10-3 with TRBJ2-7; 9 bases agree with TRBD1. V shed 6 bases, J shed 4 bases, and the junction held 4 bases outside the gene matches. The germline V gene encodes CDR1 ENHRY and CDR2 SYGVKD. This CDR3 spans 13 amino acids. The CDR3 spells CAISLQGAYEQYF. The CDR3 bases are TGTGCCATCAGCTTACAGGGGGCGTACGAGCAGTACTTC.

V is TRBV15 and J is TRBJ2-1; a weak D match, TRBD2 (6 bases). Germline-derived CDR1 and CDR2 are LNHNV and YYDKDF (reference sequence). This CDR3 has 18 amino acids. The germline V and J ends were trimmed by 6 bases and 3 bases, with 24 bases remaining between them. CDR3 protein: CATSINLYRGALYNEQFF. The CDR3 DNA is TGTGCCACCAGTATCAACCTCTACCGCGGGGCCCTCTACAATGAGCAGTTCTTC. The full variable domain, rest sourced from reference TRBV15 and TRBJ2-1, is DAMVIQNPRYQVTQFGKPVTLSCSQTLNHNVMYWYQQKSSQAPKLLFHYYDKDFNNEADTPDNFQSRRPNTSFCFLDIRSPGLGDTAMYLCATSINLYRGALYNEQFFGPGTRLTVL.

The rearrangement uses TRBV19 and TRBJ2-5, with D perhaps TRBD1 (6 bases). Trimming shortened V by 7 bases and J by 2 bases, and 14 bases separated the two germline ends. This CDR3 is built from 14 residues. The V gene's germline CDR1 is LNHDA and CDR2 SQIVND (reference sequence). The CDR3 nucleotides read TGTGCCAGTAACACCAGGGGTCTTCAAGAGACCCAGTACTTC. Encoded protein: CASNTRGLQETQYF. Drawing the rest from reference TRBV19 and TRBJ2-5, the complete variable domain is DGGITQSPKYLFRKEGQNVTLSCEQNLNHDAMYWYRQDPGQGLRLIYYSQIVNDFQKGDIAEGYSVSREKKESFPLTVTSAQKNPTAFYLCASNTRGLQETQYFGPGTRLLVL.

The gene calls are TRBV4-2 and TRBJ2-7, with a weak D call TRBD2 (5 bases). Deletions cut 0 bases from V and 5 bases from J, with 14 bases between. Germline V gene data show CDR1 as LGHNA and CDR2 as YNFKEQ. The CDR3 consists of 15 residues. CDR3 nucleotides: TGTGCCAGCAGCCAAGACGCCGGCGCCGGGGACGAGCAGTACTTC. Translation gives CASSQDAGAGDEQYF.

The chain carries TRBV7-2 and TRBJ2-2, with TRBD2 matching over 9 bases. Germline V lookup: CDR1 SGHTA, CDR2 FQGNSA. The V segment lost 5 bases and the J segment 8 bases; nucleotides outside the gene matches: 12. The CDR3 runs to 16 residues. The CDR3 sequence is CASSKGGLAGRGELFF. DNA of the CDR3: TGTGCCAGCAGCAAAGGCGGGCTAGCGGGGCGGGGGGAGCTGTTTTTT.

J is TRBJ2-7 and V is TRBV11-2; 9 nucleotides agree with TRBD1. Trimming took 4 bases from V and 3 from J; bases not matched to a gene: 10. Germline V gives CDR1 SGHAT, CDR2 FQNNGV. This CDR3 contains 16 residues. CDR3 coding DNA: TGTGCCAGCAGCTCCTCACAAGGACAGGGGAACTACGAGCAGTACTTC. Amino acid sequence: CASSSSQGQGNYEQYF. The variable domain in full, completed from reference TRBV11-2 and TRBJ2-7, reads EAGVAQSPRYKIIEKRQSVAFWCNPISGHATLYWYQQILGQGPKLLIQFQNNGVVDDSQLPKDRFSAERLKGVDSTLKIQPAKLEDSAVYLCASSSSQGQGNYEQYFGPGTRLTVT.

The CDR3 here is CASSSQPGLATGELFF. CDR3 coding DNA: TGCGCCAGCAGCTCGCAACCGGGACTAGCGACCGGGGAGCTGTTTTTT. This chain connects TRBV5-1 to TRBJ2-2, with TRBD2 identical over 10 bases. The CDR3 is made up of 16 amino acids. Germline assignment: CDR1 SGHRS and CDR2 YFSETQ. V dropped 3 bases and J dropped 5; count of bases not matched to a gene: 7.

CDR3 nucleotide sequence: TGTGCCAGCAGTGAAATGGCGCGGTACACCGGGGAGCTGTTTTTT. Its translation is CASSEMARYTGELFF. The chain is built from TRBV2 and TRBJ2-2; D gene uncertain. Germline CDR1 and CDR2: SNHLY and FYNNEI. Trimming took 2 bases from V and 3 from J, leaving 10 bases between them. This CDR3 has 15 amino acids. The full variable domain, completed using reference TRBV2 and TRBJ2-2, is EPEVTQTPSHQVTQMGQEVILRCVPISNHLYFYWYRQILGQKVEFLVSFYNNEISEKSEIFDDQFSVERPDGSNFTLKIRSTKLEDSAMYFCASSEMARYTGELFFGEGSRLTVL.

The chain joins TRBV27 to TRBJ2-1; 10 nucleotides agree with TRBD2. CDR1 and CDR2 from the germline V gene are MNHEY and SMNVEV (reference sequence). CDR3 length: 22 residues. V was pared by 2 bases and J by 1 base, with 20 bases of the junction left unmatched. CDR3 coding DNA: TGTGCCAGCAGTTTAGGGCCTAGCGGGAGAGGTGGTGTAGGATGGTCCTACAATGAGCAGTTCTTC. As protein: CASSLGPSGRGGVGWSYNEQFF.

This clone was counted only a few times. V usage is TRBV2 and J usage is TRBJ2-2, with D possibly being TRBD2 (5 bases). V was pared by 7 bases and J by 5 bases, with 14 bases between. Germline CDR1 and CDR2: SNHLY and FYNNEI. This CDR3 spans 14 amino acids. The CDR3: CASNPNGDTGELFF. In DNA, the CDR3 is TGTGCCAGCAACCCGAACGGGGATACCGGGGAGCTGTTTTTT.

The rearrangement joins TRBV19 to TRBJ2-7; the D gene is possibly TRBD2 (6 bases). The CDR3 runs to 14 residues. Per germline, CDR1 LNHDA and CDR2 SQIVND (reference sequence). Trimming pared 4 bases from V and 1 base from J, leaving 11 bases between. The CDR3 loop reads CASSRSAGSYEQYF. In DNA form, the CDR3 reads TGTGCCAGTAGTAGGAGTGCGGGATCCTACGAGCAGTACTTC.

This chain connects TRBV9 to TRBJ1-5, with a tentative D call TRBD1 (6 bases). V was clipped by 5 bases and J by 7 bases, with 19 bases between them. The CDR3 consists of 15 residues. Per the germline V gene, CDR1 is SGDLS and CDR2 is YYNGEE. The CDR3 spells CASSPGVRAGQPQHF. DNA of the CDR3: TGTGCCAGCAGTCCAGGGGTTAGGGCGGGCCAGCCCCAGCATTTT. Supplemented by reference TRBV9 and TRBJ1-5, the full variable domain reads DSGVTQTPKHLITATGQRVTLRCSPRSGDLSVYWYQQSLDQGLQFLIQYYNGEERAKGNILERFSAQQFPDLHSELNLSSLELGDSALYFCASSPGVRAGQPQHFGDGTRLSIL.

The chain couples TRBV5-1 to TRBJ2-1; 9 bases map to TRBD2. The CDR3 length is 15 residues. Per germline, CDR1 SGHRS and CDR2 YFSETQ. The J segment lost 7 bases and the V segment lost 2 bases, leaving 7 bases of the junction unmatched. Here the CDR3 reads CASSFSTSGGNEQFF. CDR3 nucleotides: TGCGCCAGCAGCTTCTCGACTAGCGGAGGGAATGAGCAGTTCTTC.

This clone was picked up many times. The CDR3 sequence: CASSWRVFNEKLFF. CDR3 nucleotide sequence: TGTGCCAGCAGCTGGAGAGTCTTTAATGAAAAACTGTTTTTT. The chain combines TRBV5-5 with TRBJ1-4; D remains unclear. The germline V gene has CDR1 SGHKS and CDR2 YYEKEE (reference sequence). Between the trimmed V and J ends, which lost 3 bases and 4 bases, there was a span of 10 bases. This CDR3 spans 14 amino acids.

A few counts support this clone. The V gene is TRBV7-9, the J gene TRBJ2-7; D is unresolved. Trimming took 3 bases from V and 6 from J, leaving 9 bases between them. The CDR3 is made up of 12 amino acids. Germline-derived CDR1 and CDR2 are SEHNR and FQNEAQ (reference sequence). The CDR3 region has the DNA TGTGCCAGCAGCTTCTCACATCCCGAGCAGTACTTC. Translating gives CASSFSHPEQYF.

This clone was observed a single time. The V and J genes are TRBV19 and TRBJ2-1, with 9 bases fitting TRBD2. J was trimmed by 6 bases and V by 7 bases; bases with no gene match: 4. The CDR3 runs to 13 residues. The germline gives CDR1 LNHDA, CDR2 SQIVND (reference sequence). CDR3 sequence: CASKDSGSNEQFF. In DNA, the CDR3 is TGTGCCAGTAAAGATAGCGGGAGCAATGAGCAGTTCTTC.

This CDR3 reads CASEGTTSTDTQYF. The CDR3 DNA reads as TGTGCCAGCGAAGGGACAACTAGCACAGATACGCAGTATTTT. V usage is TRBV6-5 and J usage is TRBJ2-3; perhaps TRBD1 as D (6 bases). CDR3 size: 14 residues. The V end was cut by 8 bases, the J end by 0 bases, with 12 bases between. Looked up from germline, CDR1 is MNHEY and CDR2 is SVGAGI.

The chain couples TRBV4-2 to TRBJ1-4; no firm D call. Trimming pared 1 base from V and 6 bases from J, leaving 3 bases between. The CDR3 contains 12 residues. The germline CDR1 and CDR2 sequences are LGHNA and YNFKEQ. In nucleotides, the CDR3 is TGTGCCAGCAGCCAAGCATATGAAAAACTGTTTTTT. Encoded protein: CASSQAYEKLFF.

The CDR3 coding sequence is TGCGCCAGCAGCCAAGATCGAGCGGGAGCTGGTGAGCAGTACTTC. This encodes CASSQDRAGAGEQYF. The chain couples TRBV4-1 to TRBJ2-7, with 8 bases that match TRBD2. CDR1 is MGHRA and CDR2 is YSYEKL in the germline V gene. The junction had 8 bases not matched to a gene; V was cut back by 0 bases and J by 7 bases. The CDR3 length is 15 residues.

The sample holds one count of this clone. The V and J genes are TRBV29-1 and TRBJ2-7, with TRBD1 as a possible D gene (5 bases). V was cut by 4 bases and J by 6 bases, with 10 bases left in between. CDR1 SQVTM and CDR2 ANQGSEA come from the germline V gene. The CDR3 contains 11 residues. In DNA form, the CDR3 reads TGCAGCGTTGGAGTAAGGGGCGAGCAGTACTTC. This codes for CSVGVRGEQYF.

This chain joins TRBV14 and TRBJ1-6; D remains unclear. This CDR3 has 13 residues. Germline CDR1 and CDR2: SGHDN and FVKESK. The ends were cut back, 0 bases at V and 11 bases at J, with 8 bases in the middle. The CDR3 nucleotides read TGTGCCAGCAGCCAAGAACAGATGACACCCCTCCACTTT. This gives the protein CASSQEQMTPLHF.

This clone turned up a few times. The chain is built from TRBV24-1 and TRBJ2-5, with D possibly being TRBD2 (6 bases). In germline, CDR1 is KGHDR, CDR2 SFDVKD. CDR3 size: 16 residues. V shed 3 bases and J shed 1 base, with 14 bases lying between them. CDR3 bases: TGTGCCACCAGTGATACCCGGGACTGGCGCCAAGAGACCCAGTACTTC. This encodes CATSDTRDWRQETQYF.

This clone has a single count. The gene calls are TRBV7-6 and TRBJ2-5; TRBD2 is a possible D gene (6 bases). Trimming left V 0 bases short and J 2 bases short, with 13 bases between. The CDR3 is made up of 16 amino acids. Germline lookup yields CDR1 SGHVS and CDR2 FNYEAQ. The CDR3 region is CASSLASGGGQETQYF. The DNA for the CDR3 is TGTGCCAGCAGCTTAGCTAGCGGAGGCGGTCAAGAGACCCAGTACTTC.

This clone was seen once. The CDR3 region is CASSTTTDTQYF. The CDR3 nucleotides are TGTGCCAGCAGTACTACTACAGATACGCAGTATTTT. The chain has TRBV3-1 (or the pseudogene TRBV3-2) and TRBJ2-3; no clear D gene. The CDR3 runs to 12 residues. V shed 6 bases and J shed 3 bases, with 7 bases lying between them. Germline assignment: CDR1 LGHDT and CDR2 YNNKEL (reference sequence).